The present TCR beta chain was sequenced within a study of CXCR3-negative and CXCR3-positive naive CD8 T cells. Study outcomes and limitations: The study found that naive CXCR3-negative and CXCR3-positive cells shared TRBV-TRBJ usage, while memory cells differed. PBMCs showed partially decreased CXCR3 expression after cryopreservation, and most assays used fresh PBMCs. The study found more hydrophobic TRB CDR3s in CXCR3-positive naive cells than in CXCR3-negative naive cells.

UMI-tagged TRB cDNA libraries were built via 5' RACE. TCRdb re-called the 5' RACE reads; one entry per CDR3 protein, DNA not given. The sample has some 120,000 distinct CDR3 sequences. As concerns this clonotype: The antigen is not known.

The CDR3 length is 14 residues. The germline V gene encodes CDR1 SGHRS and CDR2 YFSETQ. The sample comprised naive CXCR3+ CD8+ T cells from blood. The sample's subset: CD45RO-CCR7+CD27+CD95- naive CD8+ T cells expressing CXCR3 (TNR3+). The receptor comes from a human donor in good health. Some clones in this sample may be carry-over from other donors' samples. The chain joins TRBV5-1 to TRBJ2-1; the TCRdb call, TRBD2, lacks DNA for checking. CDR3 protein: CASSLPGGHNEQFF.